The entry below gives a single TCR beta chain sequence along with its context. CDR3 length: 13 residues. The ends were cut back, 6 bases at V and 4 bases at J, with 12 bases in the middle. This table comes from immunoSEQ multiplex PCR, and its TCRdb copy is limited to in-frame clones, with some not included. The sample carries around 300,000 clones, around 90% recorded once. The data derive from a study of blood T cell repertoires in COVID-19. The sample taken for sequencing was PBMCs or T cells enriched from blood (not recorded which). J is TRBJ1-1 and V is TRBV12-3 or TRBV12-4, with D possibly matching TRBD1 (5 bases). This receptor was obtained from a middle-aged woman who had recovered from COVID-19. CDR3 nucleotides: TGTGCCAGCAGAACGACAGAATTCACTGAAGCTTTCTTT. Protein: CASRTTEFTEAFF.